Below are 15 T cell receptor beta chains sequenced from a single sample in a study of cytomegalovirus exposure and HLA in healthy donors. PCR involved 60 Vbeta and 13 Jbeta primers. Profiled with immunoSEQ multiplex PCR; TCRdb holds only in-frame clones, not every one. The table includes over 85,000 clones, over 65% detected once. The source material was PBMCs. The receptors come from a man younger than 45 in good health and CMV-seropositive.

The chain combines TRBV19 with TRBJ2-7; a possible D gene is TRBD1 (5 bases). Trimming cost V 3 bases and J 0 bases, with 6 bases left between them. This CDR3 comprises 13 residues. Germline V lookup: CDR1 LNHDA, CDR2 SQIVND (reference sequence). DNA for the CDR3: TGTGCCAGTAGTATGACAGCCTCCTACGAGCAGTACTTC. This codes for CASSMTASYEQYF.

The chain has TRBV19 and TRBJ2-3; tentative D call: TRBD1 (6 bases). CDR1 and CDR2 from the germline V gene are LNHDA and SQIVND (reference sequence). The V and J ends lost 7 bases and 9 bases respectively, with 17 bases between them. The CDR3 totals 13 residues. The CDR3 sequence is CASTPTLQGTQYF. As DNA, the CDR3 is TGTGCCAGTACCCCGACCCTCCAGGGGACGCAGTATTTT.

As DNA, the CDR3 is TGTGCCAGCAGTTACTCGAGGGCGGGGGGAAACTACGAGCAGTACTTC. Translated: CASSYSRAGGNYEQYF. J is TRBJ2-7 and V is TRBV6-5; TRBD2 matches at 8 bases. CDR3 length: 16 amino acids. Germline V gives CDR1 MNHEY, CDR2 SVGAGI. J was trimmed by 3 bases and V by 0 bases; bases with no gene match: 7.

The CDR3 loop reads CASSSYRDRGRRQPQHF. The CDR3 nucleotides are TGTGCCAGCAGCTCTTACCGGGACAGGGGAAGGAGGCAGCCCCAGCATTTT. V is TRBV5-8 and J is TRBJ1-5; TRBD1 aligns across 10 bases. The CDR3 length is 17 residues. Germline V gives CDR1 SGHTS, CDR2 YDEGEE. Trimming cost V 3 bases and J 7 bases; bases outside gene matches: 13. Together with reference TRBV5-8 and TRBJ1-5, the CDR3 gives the full variable domain: EAGVTQSPTHLIKTRGQQATLRCSPISGHTSVYWYQQALGLGLQFLLWYDEGEERNRGNFPPRFSGRQFPNYSSELNVNALELEDSALYLCASSSYRDRGRRQPQHFGDGTRLSIL.

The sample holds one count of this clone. This CDR3 reads CASSSRRETQYF. For the CDR3, the DNA is TGCGCCAGCAGCTCACGTCGGGAGACCCAGTACTTC. The chain is built from TRBV5-1 and TRBJ2-5; D is unresolved. V was clipped by 3 bases and J by 5 bases, with 8 bases between them. Germline assignment: CDR1 SGHRS and CDR2 YFSETQ. The CDR3 is 12 amino acids.

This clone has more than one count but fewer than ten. The CDR3 nucleotides read TGTGCCAGCAGTGACTCGACTAGCGGGGGGGCAGATACGCAGTATTTT. Translating it yields CASSDSTSGGADTQYF. This chain connects TRBV6-4 to TRBJ2-3; 14 bases line up with TRBD2. Trimming cost V 0 bases and J 4 bases; bases outside gene matches: 0. Germline loops: CDR1 MRHNA, CDR2 SNTAGT. The CDR3 runs 16 residues.

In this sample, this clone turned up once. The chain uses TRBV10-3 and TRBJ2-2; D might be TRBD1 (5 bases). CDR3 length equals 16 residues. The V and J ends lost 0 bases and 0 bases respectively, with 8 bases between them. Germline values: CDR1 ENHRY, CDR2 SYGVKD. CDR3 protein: CAISESTDPNTGELFF. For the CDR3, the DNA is TGTGCCATCAGTGAGTCGACAGACCCGAACACCGGGGAGCTGTTTTTT.

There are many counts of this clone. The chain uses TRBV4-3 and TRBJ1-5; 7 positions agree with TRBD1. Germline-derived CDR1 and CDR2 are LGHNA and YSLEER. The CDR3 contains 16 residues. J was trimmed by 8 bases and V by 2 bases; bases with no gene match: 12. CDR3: CASSQTSPGQPEPQHF. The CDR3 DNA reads TGCGCCAGCAGCCAAACCTCCCCGGGACAGCCGGAGCCCCAGCATTTT.

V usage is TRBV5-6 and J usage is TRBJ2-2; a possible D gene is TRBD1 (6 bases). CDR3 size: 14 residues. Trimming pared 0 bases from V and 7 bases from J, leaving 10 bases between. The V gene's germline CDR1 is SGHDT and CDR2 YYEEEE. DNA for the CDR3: TGTGCCAGCAGCTTGGAAGGGGACATCGGGGAGCTGTTTTTT. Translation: CASSLEGDIGELFF.

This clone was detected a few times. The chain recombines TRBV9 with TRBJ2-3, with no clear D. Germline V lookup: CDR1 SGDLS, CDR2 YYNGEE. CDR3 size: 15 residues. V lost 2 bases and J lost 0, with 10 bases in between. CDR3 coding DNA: TGTGCCAGCAGCGTCACCCTCCTAAGCACAGATACGCAGTATTTT. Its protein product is CASSVTLLSTDTQYF. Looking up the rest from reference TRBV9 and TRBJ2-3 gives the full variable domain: DSGVTQTPKHLITATGQRVTLRCSPRSGDLSVYWYQQSLDQGLQFLIQYYNGEERAKGNILERFSAQQFPDLHSELNLSSLELGDSALYFCASSVTLLSTDTQYFGPGTRLTVL.

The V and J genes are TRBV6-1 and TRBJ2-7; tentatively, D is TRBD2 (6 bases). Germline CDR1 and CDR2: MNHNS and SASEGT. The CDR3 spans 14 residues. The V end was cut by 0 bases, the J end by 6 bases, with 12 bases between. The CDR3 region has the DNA TGTGCCAGCAGTGAAGCCTTCGGGGGTTTCGAGCAGTACTTC. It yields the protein CASSEAFGGFEQYF.

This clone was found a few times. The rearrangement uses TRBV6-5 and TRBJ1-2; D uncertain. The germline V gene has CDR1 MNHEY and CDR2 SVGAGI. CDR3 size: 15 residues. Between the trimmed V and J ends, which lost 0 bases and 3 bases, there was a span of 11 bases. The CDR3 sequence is CASSYSAGLDYGYTF. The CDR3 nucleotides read TGTGCCAGCAGTTACTCGGCAGGCCTTGACTATGGCTACACCTTC.

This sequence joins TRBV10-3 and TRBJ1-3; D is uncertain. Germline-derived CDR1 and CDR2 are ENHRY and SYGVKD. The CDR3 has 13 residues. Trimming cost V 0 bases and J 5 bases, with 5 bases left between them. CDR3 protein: CAISESARNTIYF. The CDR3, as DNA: TGTGCCATCAGTGAGTCGGCCCGAAACACCATATATTTT.

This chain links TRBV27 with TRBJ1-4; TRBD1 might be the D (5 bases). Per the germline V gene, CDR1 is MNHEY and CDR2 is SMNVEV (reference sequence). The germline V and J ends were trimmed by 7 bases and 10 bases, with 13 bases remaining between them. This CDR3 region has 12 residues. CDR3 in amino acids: CASTFPGGKLFF. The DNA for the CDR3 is TGTGCCAGCACCTTTCCGGGGGGAAAACTGTTTTTT.

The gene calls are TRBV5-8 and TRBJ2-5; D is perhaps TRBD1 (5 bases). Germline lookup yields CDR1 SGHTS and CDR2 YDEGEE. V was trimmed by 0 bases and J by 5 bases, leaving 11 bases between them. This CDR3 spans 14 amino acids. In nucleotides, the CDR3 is TGTGCCAGCAGCTTGGGGGCAGGGAAGGAGACCCAGTACTTC. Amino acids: CASSLGAGKETQYF.